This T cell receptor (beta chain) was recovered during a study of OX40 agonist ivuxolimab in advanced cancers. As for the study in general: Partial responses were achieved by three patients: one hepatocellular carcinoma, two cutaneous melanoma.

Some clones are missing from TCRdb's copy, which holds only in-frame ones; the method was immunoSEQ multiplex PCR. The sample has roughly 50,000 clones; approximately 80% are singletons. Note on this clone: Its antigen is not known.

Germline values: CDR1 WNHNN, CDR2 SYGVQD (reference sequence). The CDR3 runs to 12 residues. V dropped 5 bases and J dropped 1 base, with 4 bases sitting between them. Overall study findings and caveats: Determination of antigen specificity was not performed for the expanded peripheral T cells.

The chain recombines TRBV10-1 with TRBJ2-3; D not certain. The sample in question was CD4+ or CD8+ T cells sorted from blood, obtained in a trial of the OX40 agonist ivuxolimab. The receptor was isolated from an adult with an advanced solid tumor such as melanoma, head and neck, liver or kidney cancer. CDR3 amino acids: CASSSGTDTQYF. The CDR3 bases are TGCGCCAGCAGTAGTGGCACAGATACGCAGTATTTT.